Listed here are 28 T cell receptor beta chains from one sample, sequenced in a study of beta chain features in type 1 diabetes. As every portion of the isolated RNA was reverse transcribed, the sequencing read expressed TCRB transcripts. Measured with immunoSEQ multiplex PCR; TCRdb has only the in-frame clones, and not every one. Among 200,000 to 300,000 clones listed, approximately 14% were seen once. Findings and caveats of the study: Shortening that was moderate but significant affected the TCRB CDR3s of Type 1 diabetes patients in all four CD4+ subsets.

What these receptors recognize is not known. The sequenced material came from naive CD4+ T cells from blood. Every receptor here comes from a man aged 30-40 years with type 1 diabetes.

The V call is TRBV19, the J call TRBJ2-7, with TRBD2 matching 13 bases. V lost 4 bases and J lost 6; bases outside the gene matches: 12. CDR1 and CDR2 from the germline V gene are LNHDA and SQIVND (reference sequence). CDR3 length: 17 amino acids. CDR3 sequence: CASSRPGGLAGSVEQYF. The CDR3 DNA is TGTGCCAGTAGTAGACCGGGGGGACTAGCGGGAAGCGTCGAGCAGTACTTC. The full variable domain, rest sourced from reference TRBV19 and TRBJ2-7, is DGGITQSPKYLFRKEGQNVTLSCEQNLNHDAMYWYRQDPGQGLRLIYYSQIVNDFQKGDIAEGYSVSREKKESFPLTVTSAQKNPTAFYLCASSRPGGLAGSVEQYFGPGTRLTVT.

This clone has more than one count but fewer than ten. This chain joins TRBV5-1 and TRBJ2-3, with 8 nucleotides matching TRBD2. Germline loops: CDR1 SGHRS, CDR2 YFSETQ. The trim removed 1 base at V and 6 bases at J, leaving 10 bases unmatched. This CDR3 comprises 16 residues. The DNA for the CDR3 is TGCGCCAGCAGCTTGCAACCGATCAGCGGGGGTGATACGCAGTATTTT. Its protein product is CASSLQPISGGDTQYF.

This clone has just a few counts. This same CDR3 is encoded by further DNA sequences in the sample. V and J are TRBV7-2 and TRBJ1-1; no reliable D call. This CDR3 has 13 residues. Germline-derived CDR1 and CDR2 are SGHTA and FQGNSA. Trimming stripped 8 bases from V and 3 bases from J, with 13 bases between. This CDR3 is CASSLRRDTEAFF. CDR3 DNA sequence: TGTGCCAGCTCTCTACGGAGGGACACTGAAGCTTTCTTT.

The rearrangement uses TRBV19 and TRBJ1-2; 8 bases line up with TRBD1. Germline CDR1 reads LNHDA; CDR2 reads SQIVND (reference sequence). V dropped 3 bases and J dropped 5; count of bases not matched to a gene: 2. This CDR3 region has 13 residues. CDR3: CASSMDRDYGYTF. The CDR3, as DNA: TGTGCCAGTAGTATGGACAGGGATTATGGCTACACCTTC.

In this sample, this clone turned up a few times. The rearrangement uses TRBV7-9 and TRBJ1-5, with D hard to call. V lost 5 bases and J 4 bases, leaving 21 bases between the germline ends. Germline lookup yields CDR1 SEHNR and CDR2 FQNEAQ (reference sequence). The CDR3 loop spans 17 amino acids. CDR3: CASSPLEGPKGNQPQHF. As DNA, the CDR3 is TGTGCCAGCAGCCCCCTCGAGGGCCCCAAGGGAAATCAGCCCCAGCATTTT.

V usage is TRBV7-9 and J usage is TRBJ1-1; no clear D. V was shortened by 4 bases and J by 5 bases, with 11 bases between the two germline ends. This CDR3 has 13 amino acids. Germline V gives CDR1 SEHNR, CDR2 FQNEAQ (reference sequence). The CDR3 sequence: CASSSPLRTEAFF. The CDR3 DNA reads TGTGCCAGCAGCTCCCCTCTGCGGACTGAAGCTTTCTTT.

The chain recombines TRBV2 with TRBJ1-1, with TRBD1 matching 8 bases. The CDR3 runs to 11 residues. Trimming cost V 9 bases and J 6 bases; bases outside gene matches: 3. Germline CDR1 and CDR2: SNHLY and FYNNEI. The CDR3, as DNA: TGTGCCAGAAGGACAGGGCCTGAAGCTTTCTTT. It is translated as CARRTGPEAFF.

This chain uses TRBV5-5 with TRBJ2-7, with TRBD1 identical over 7 bases. Looked up from germline, CDR1 is SGHKS and CDR2 is YYEKEE (reference sequence). This CDR3 spans 15 amino acids. V dropped 0 bases and J dropped 2; count of bases not matched to a gene: 5. The CDR3 nucleotides are TGTGCCAGCAGCTTGGACGAGACAGGGACCTACGAGCAGTACTTC. Translated, it gives CASSLDETGTYEQYF.

V is TRBV5-1 and J is TRBJ2-6; no clear D gene. The length of the CDR3 is 16 residues. Per germline, CDR1 SGHRS and CDR2 YFSETQ. Trimming pared 0 bases from V and 5 bases from J, leaving 12 bases between. CDR3 sequence reads: CASSLASVVRANVLTF. CDR3 bases: TGCGCCAGCAGCTTGGCCTCGGTGGTTCGGGCCAACGTCCTGACTTTC. The variable domain in full, completed from reference TRBV5-1 and TRBJ2-6, reads KAGVTQTPRYLIKTRGQQVTLSCSPISGHRSVSWYQQTPGQGLQFLFEYFSETQRNKGNFPGRFSGRQFSNSRSEMNVSTLELGDSALYLCASSLASVVRANVLTFGAGSRLTVL.

This clone turned up a few times. The chain couples TRBV4-2 to TRBJ1-5, with D possibly being TRBD1 (5 bases). The germline CDR1 and CDR2 sequences are LGHNA and YNFKEQ. CDR3 size: 16 residues. V was cut by 3 bases and J by 6 bases, with 18 bases left in between. CDR3 sequence (DNA): TGTGCCAGCAGCCAGGAGGGGAACGCCGACGGTCAGCCCCAGCATTTT. It translates to CASSQEGNADGQPQHF.

Only a few counts were recorded for this clone. The DNA for the CDR3 is TGTGCCTGGAGTGTACGGGGGGCCCAGGGCACGGAGACCCAGTACTTC. Residues: CAWSVRGAQGTETQYF. The chain joins TRBV30 to TRBJ2-5; D is possibly TRBD2 (7 bases). The germline V gene has CDR1 GTSNPN and CDR2 SVGIG (reference sequence). Trimming left V 0 bases short and J 5 bases short, with 19 bases between. CDR3 length: 16 residues.

This clone was seen a few times. CDR3 loop: CAWSREPPYEQYF. For the CDR3, the DNA is TGTGCCTGGAGCCGAGAACCGCCCTACGAGCAGTACTTC. The J gene is TRBJ2-7, the V gene TRBV30; D unclear. V lost 3 bases to trimming and J lost 2 bases, with 11 bases between them. The CDR3 consists of 13 residues. The germline gives CDR1 GTSNPN, CDR2 SVGIG (reference sequence). Supplemented by reference TRBV30 and TRBJ2-7, the full variable domain reads SQTIHQWPATLVQPVGSPLSLECTVEGTSNPNLYWYRQAAGRGLQLLFYSVGIGQISSEVPQNLSASRPQDRQFILSSKKLLLSDSGFYLCAWSREPPYEQYFGPGTRLTVT.

The V and J genes are TRBV6-5 and TRBJ2-7, with 7 positions matching TRBD2. J was trimmed by 4 bases and V by 2 bases; bases with no gene match: 5. Germline V gives CDR1 MNHEY, CDR2 SVGAGI. This CDR3 is built from 14 residues. Here the CDR3 DNA reads TGTGCCAGCAGTTACCAGCGCGGGGGATACGAGCAGTACTTC. Residues: CASSYQRGGYEQYF.

In regard to this clone: Other DNA sequences from this sample encode an identical CDR3 as well. CDR3 in amino acids: CASSLGTADTQYF. CDR3 nucleotide sequence: TGTGCCAGCAGCTTAGGCACGGCAGATACGCAGTATTTT. The chain carries TRBV11-2 and TRBJ2-3; the D is unclear. The CDR3 covers 13 residues. The V end lost 1 base, the J end lost 4 bases, and 6 bases lay between the germline ends. CDR1 and CDR2 from the germline V gene are SGHAT and FQNNGV.

This clone appeared a few times. The rearrangement joins TRBV29-1 to TRBJ2-3; no definite D call. CDR1 is SQVTM and CDR2 is ANQGSEA in the germline V gene. V gave up 5 bases and J gave up 1 base, with 7 bases separating them. This CDR3 is 12 amino acids long. For the CDR3, the DNA is TGCAGCGTTTCTAGTGGCACAGATACGCAGTATTTT. Translated: CSVSSGTDTQYF.

V usage is TRBV7-2 and J usage is TRBJ1-1, with 8 bases aligning to TRBD1. V lost 1 base to trimming and J lost 1 base; unmatched junction nucleotides: 2. Germline V lookup: CDR1 SGHTA, CDR2 FQGNSA. The CDR3 is made up of 15 amino acids. CDR3: CASSLVGTGNTEAFF. The CDR3 DNA sequence: TGTGCCAGCAGCTTAGTGGGGACAGGGAACACTGAAGCTTTCTTT. Together with reference TRBV7-2 and TRBJ1-1, the CDR3 gives the full variable domain: GAGVSQSPSNKVTEKGKDVELRCDPISGHTALYWYRQSLGQGLEFLIYFQGNSAPDKSGLPSDRFSAERTGGSVSTLTIQRTQQEDSAVYLCASSLVGTGNTEAFFGQGTRLTVV.

The J gene is TRBJ1-1, the V gene TRBV28, with TRBD1 matching over 7 bases. V dropped 5 bases and J dropped 2; count of bases not matched to a gene: 5. The CDR3 extends over 14 amino acids. Germline V gene sequence: CDR1 MDHEN, CDR2 SYDVKM. Here the CDR3 reads CASSPWTGNTEAFF. DNA for the CDR3: TGTGCCAGCAGTCCATGGACAGGAAACACTGAAGCTTTCTTT.

This clone was seen only a few times. This chain joins TRBV28 and TRBJ1-5; D is possibly TRBD1 (5 bases). CDR3 length: 17 residues. Trimming left V 8 bases short and J 1 base short, with 21 bases between. In germline, CDR1 is MDHEN, CDR2 SYDVKM. The CDR3 region is CASATGRLAGSNQPQHF. The CDR3 bases are TGTGCCAGCGCTACCGGGAGGTTGGCAGGGAGCAATCAGCCCCAGCATTTT.

The J gene is TRBJ1-4, the V gene TRBV4-1; 7 bases map to TRBD1. CDR1 MGHRA and CDR2 YSYEKL come from the germline V gene. The CDR3 runs 15 residues. The J segment lost 5 bases and the V segment lost 3 bases, leaving 6 bases of the junction unmatched. This CDR3 is CASSQRGQANEKLFF. The CDR3 coding sequence is TGCGCCAGCAGCCAGAGAGGACAGGCGAATGAAAAACTGTTTTTT.

This clone was observed a few times. Other nucleotide sequences in the sample specify the same CDR3. The chain combines TRBV5-1 with TRBJ2-5; D unclear. CDR1 and CDR2 (germline): SGHRS, YFSETQ. CDR3 length: 13 residues. Trimming removed 0 bases at V and 3 bases at J, with 6 bases between. The CDR3, as DNA: TGCGCCAGCAGCTTGGCCCCGGAAGAGACCCAGTACTTC. It codes for CASSLAPEETQYF. Combining the CDR3 with reference TRBV5-1 and TRBJ2-5 gives the whole variable domain KAGVTQTPRYLIKTRGQQVTLSCSPISGHRSVSWYQQTPGQGLQFLFEYFSETQRNKGNFPGRFSGRQFSNSRSEMNVSTLELGDSALYLCASSLAPEETQYFGPGTRLLVL.

This clone was detected only a few times. J is TRBJ2-3 and V is TRBV5-4, with D tentatively TRBD1 (6 bases). There are 16 residues in the CDR3. In germline, CDR1 is SGHNT, CDR2 YYREEE (reference sequence). Trimming left V 2 bases short and J 2 bases short, with 15 bases between. CDR3 DNA sequence: TGTGCCAGCAGCTTCCCATCAGGGGCCTACACAGATACGCAGTATTTT. Protein product: CASSFPSGAYTDTQYF. The full variable domain, in which reference TRBV5-4 and TRBJ2-3 provide the parts outside the CDR3, is ETGVTQSPTHLIKTRGQQVTLRCSSQSGHNTVSWYQQALGQGPQFIFQYYREEENGRGNFPPRFSGLQFPNYSSELNVNALELDDSALYLCASSFPSGAYTDTQYFGPGTRLTVL.

This clone was seen a few times. The chain is built from TRBV29-1 and TRBJ2-7; D gene unclear. Germline V gives CDR1 SQVTM, CDR2 ANQGSEA. Trimming shortened V by 2 bases and J by 1 base, and 9 bases separated the two germline ends. The CDR3 totals 13 residues. CDR3 residues: CSVETPSSYEQYF. Written as DNA, the CDR3 is TGCAGCGTTGAAACGCCTAGTTCCTACGAGCAGTACTTC.

This clone was counted only a few times. The chain couples TRBV21-1 to TRBJ2-1; the D call of TRBD1 is as the table states it, not checked on the DNA. TRBV21-1 counts as a pseudogene. This CDR3 contains 17 residues. As DNA, the CDR3 is TGTGCCAGCAGCAAAGACGGGAGACAGGGGGCCTACAATGAGCAGTTCTTC. The encoded protein is CASSKDGRQGAYNEQFF.

This clone was seen more than once but under ten times. The gene calls are TRBV18 and TRBJ1-3; D unresolved. The germline V gene encodes CDR1 KGHSH and CDR2 LQKENI. V was shortened by 7 bases and J by 0 bases, with 13 bases between the two germline ends. The CDR3 totals 15 residues. CDR3 coding DNA: TGTGCCAGCTTAGACACCTTACGCTCTGGAAACACCATATATTTT. Its protein is CASLDTLRSGNTIYF.

This clone was detected a few times. The gene calls are TRBV30 and TRBJ2-1; 10 bases are a match to TRBD2. This CDR3 has 17 amino acids. Germline-derived CDR1 and CDR2 are GTSNPN and SVGIG (reference sequence). J was trimmed by 5 bases and V by 3 bases; bases with no gene match: 13. CDR3 DNA sequence: TGTGCCTGGAGAGGCTCTAGCGGGGGTTCTCACAACAATGAGCAGTTCTTC. Translated: CAWRGSSGGSHNNEQFF.

The chain links TRBV7-9 to TRBJ2-1; D is perhaps TRBD1 (6 bases). V was shortened by 5 bases and J by 10 bases, with 12 bases between the two germline ends. The V gene's germline CDR1 is SEHNR and CDR2 FQNEAQ (reference sequence). The CDR3 is made up of 12 amino acids. The CDR3 sequence is CASSPGTPEQFF. The CDR3 nucleotides read TGTGCCAGCAGCCCAGGGACACCCGAGCAGTTCTTC. The full variable domain, its missing parts supplied by reference TRBV7-9 and TRBJ2-1, is DTGVSQNPRHKITKRGQNVTFRCDPISEHNRLYWYRQTLGQGPEFLTYFQNEAQLEKSRLLSDRFSAERPKGSFSTLEIQRTEQGDSAMYLCASSPGTPEQFFGPGTRLTVL.

CDR3 sequence reads: CAWSIGGNQPQHF. The CDR3 bases are TGTGCCTGGAGTATAGGGGGCAATCAGCCCCAGCATTTT. This chain links TRBV30 with TRBJ1-5, with D possibly matching TRBD1 (5 bases). The CDR3 runs to 13 residues. CDR1 is GTSNPN and CDR2 is SVGIG in the germline V gene (reference sequence). V was clipped by 2 bases and J by 2 bases, with 7 bases between them.

V gene TRBV7-9 combines with J gene TRBJ2-3; D is unclear. This CDR3 comprises 15 residues. Germline V CDR1 and CDR2: SEHNR, FQNEAQ (reference sequence). V was pared by 1 base and J by 0 bases, with 8 bases between. The DNA of the CDR3 is TGTGCCAGCAGCTTAGACGGTACTAGCACAGATACGCAGTATTTT. Its translation: CASSLDGTSTDTQYF.